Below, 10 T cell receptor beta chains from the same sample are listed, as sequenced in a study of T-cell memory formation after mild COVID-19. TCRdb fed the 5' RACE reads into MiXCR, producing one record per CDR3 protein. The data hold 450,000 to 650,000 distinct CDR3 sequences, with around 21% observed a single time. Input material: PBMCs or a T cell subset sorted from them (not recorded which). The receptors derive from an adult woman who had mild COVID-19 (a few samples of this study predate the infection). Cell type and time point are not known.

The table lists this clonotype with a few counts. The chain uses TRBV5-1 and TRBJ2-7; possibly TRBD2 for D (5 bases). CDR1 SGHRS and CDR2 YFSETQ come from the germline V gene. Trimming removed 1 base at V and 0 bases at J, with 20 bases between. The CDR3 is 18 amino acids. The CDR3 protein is CASSLLSLAGSSSYEQYF. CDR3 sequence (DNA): TGCGCCAGCAGCTTGTTAAGTTTGGCGGGTTCGAGCTCCTACGAGCAGTACTTC.

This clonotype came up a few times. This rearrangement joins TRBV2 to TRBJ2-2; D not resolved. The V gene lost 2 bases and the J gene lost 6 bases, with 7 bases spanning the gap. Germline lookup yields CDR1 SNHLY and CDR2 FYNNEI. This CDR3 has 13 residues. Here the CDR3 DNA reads TGTGCCAGCAGTGAAACTTTATCCGGGGAGCTGTTTTTT. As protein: CASSETLSGELFF.

The CDR3 sequence: CATSRISGQTSYEQYF. The CDR3 DNA reads TGTGCCACCAGCAGAATCTCGGGACAGACCTCCTACGAGCAGTACTTC. The chain uses TRBV15 and TRBJ2-7, with TRBD1 identical over 7 bases. V was pared by 2 bases and J by 0 bases, with 7 bases of the junction left unmatched. This CDR3 is 16 amino acids long. Germline CDR1 LNHNV, CDR2 YYDKDF (reference sequence).

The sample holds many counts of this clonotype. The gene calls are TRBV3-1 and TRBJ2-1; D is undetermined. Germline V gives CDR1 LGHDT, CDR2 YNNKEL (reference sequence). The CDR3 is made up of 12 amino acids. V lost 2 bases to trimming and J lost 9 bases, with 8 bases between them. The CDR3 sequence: CASSQIRAEQFF. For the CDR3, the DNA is TGTGCCAGCAGCCAAATCCGGGCTGAGCAGTTCTTC.

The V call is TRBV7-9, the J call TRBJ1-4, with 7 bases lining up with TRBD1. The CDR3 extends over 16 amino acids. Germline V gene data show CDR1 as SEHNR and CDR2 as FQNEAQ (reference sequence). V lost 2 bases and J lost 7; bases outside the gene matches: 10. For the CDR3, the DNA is TGTGCCAGCAGCTTAACCGAGGGGGCGCGAGGTGAAAAACTGTTTTTT. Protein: CASSLTEGARGEKLFF.

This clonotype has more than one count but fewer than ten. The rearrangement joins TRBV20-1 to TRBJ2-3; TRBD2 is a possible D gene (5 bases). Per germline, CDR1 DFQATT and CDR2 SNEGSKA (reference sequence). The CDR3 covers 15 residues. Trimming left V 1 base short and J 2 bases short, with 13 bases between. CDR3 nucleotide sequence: TGCAGTGCTAGAGGCGGATCGACTAACACAGATACGCAGTATTTT. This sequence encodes CSARGGSTNTDTQYF.

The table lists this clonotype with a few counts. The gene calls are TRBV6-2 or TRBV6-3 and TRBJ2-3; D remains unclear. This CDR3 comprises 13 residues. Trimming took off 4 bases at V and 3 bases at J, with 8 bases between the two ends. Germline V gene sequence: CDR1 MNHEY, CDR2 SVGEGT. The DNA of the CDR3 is TGTGCCAGCAGTTCCCCTCAAACAGATACGCAGTATTTT. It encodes CASSSPQTDTQYF.

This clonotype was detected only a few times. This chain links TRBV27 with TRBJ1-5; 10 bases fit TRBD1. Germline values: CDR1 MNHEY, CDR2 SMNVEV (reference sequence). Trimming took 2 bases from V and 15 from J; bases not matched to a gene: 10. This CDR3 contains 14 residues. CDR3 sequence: CASSLTGTGVPRHF. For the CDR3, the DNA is TGTGCCAGCAGTTTAACCGGGACAGGGGTCCCGCGGCATTTT.

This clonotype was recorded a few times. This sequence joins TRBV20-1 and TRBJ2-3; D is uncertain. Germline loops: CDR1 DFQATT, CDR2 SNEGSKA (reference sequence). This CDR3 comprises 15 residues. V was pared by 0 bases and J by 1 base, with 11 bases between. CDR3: CSARDSWKRTDTQYF. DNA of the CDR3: TGCAGTGCTAGAGACTCTTGGAAGCGCACAGATACGCAGTATTTT.

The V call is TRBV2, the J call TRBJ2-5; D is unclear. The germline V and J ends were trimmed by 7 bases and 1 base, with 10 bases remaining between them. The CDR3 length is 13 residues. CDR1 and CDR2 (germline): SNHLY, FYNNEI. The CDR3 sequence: CASNARFQETQYF. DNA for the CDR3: TGTGCCAGCAATGCTCGGTTCCAAGAGACCCAGTACTTC.